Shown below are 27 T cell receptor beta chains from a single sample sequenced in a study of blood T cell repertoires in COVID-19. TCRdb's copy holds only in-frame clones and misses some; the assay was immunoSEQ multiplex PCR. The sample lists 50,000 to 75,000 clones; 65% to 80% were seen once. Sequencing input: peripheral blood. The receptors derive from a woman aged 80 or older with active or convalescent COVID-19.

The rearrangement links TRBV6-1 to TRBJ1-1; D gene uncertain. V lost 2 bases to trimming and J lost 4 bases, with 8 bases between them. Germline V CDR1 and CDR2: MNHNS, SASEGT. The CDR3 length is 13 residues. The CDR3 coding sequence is TGTGCCAGCAGTGAACGGGGAACCACTGAAGCTTTCTTT. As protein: CASSERGTTEAFF.

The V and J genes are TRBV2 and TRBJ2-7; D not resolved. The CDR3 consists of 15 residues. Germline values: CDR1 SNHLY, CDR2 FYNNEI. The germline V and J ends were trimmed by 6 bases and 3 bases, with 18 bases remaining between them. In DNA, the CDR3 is TGTGCCAGCAGAACTGACAACAGTTACAACTACGAGCAGTACTTC. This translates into CASRTDNSYNYEQYF.

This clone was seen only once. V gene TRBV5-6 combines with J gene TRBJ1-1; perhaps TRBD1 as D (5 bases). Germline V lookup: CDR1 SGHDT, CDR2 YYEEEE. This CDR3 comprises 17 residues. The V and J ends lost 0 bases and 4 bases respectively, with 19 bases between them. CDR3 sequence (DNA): TGTGCCAGCAGCTTGGGAATGAGGGGAATCGGGGGCACTGAAGCTTTCTTT. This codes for CASSLGMRGIGGTEAFF.

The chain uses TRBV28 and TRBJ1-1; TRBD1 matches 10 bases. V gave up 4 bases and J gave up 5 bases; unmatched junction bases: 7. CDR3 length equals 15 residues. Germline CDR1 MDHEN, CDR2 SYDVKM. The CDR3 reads CASSSPGTGETEAFF. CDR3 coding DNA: TGTGCCAGCAGTTCTCCCGGGACAGGGGAGACTGAAGCTTTCTTT.

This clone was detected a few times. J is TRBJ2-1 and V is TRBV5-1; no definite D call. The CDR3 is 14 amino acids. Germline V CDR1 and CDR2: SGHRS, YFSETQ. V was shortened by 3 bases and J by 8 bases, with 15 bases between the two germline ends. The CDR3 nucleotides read TGCGCCAGCAGCTCACATTCACCAAGCGATGAGCAGTTCTTC. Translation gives CASSSHSPSDEQFF.

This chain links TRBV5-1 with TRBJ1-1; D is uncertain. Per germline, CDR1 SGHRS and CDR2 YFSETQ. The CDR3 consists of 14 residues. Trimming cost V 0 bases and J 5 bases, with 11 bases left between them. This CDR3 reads CASSLDGGRTEAFF. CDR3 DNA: TGCGCCAGCAGCTTGGACGGAGGGAGAACTGAAGCTTTCTTT.

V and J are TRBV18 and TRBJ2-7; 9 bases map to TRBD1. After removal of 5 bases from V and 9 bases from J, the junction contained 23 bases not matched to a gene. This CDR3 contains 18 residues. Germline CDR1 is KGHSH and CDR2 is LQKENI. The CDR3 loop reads CASSRTGGLSSVSVGQYF. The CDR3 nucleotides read TGTGCCAGCTCAAGAACAGGGGGCCTTTCAAGTGTCTCGGTCGGGCAGTACTTC.

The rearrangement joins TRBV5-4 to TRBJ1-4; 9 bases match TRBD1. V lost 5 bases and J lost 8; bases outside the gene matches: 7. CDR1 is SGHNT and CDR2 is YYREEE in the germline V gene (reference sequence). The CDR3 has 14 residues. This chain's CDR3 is CASRPGQGDEKLFF. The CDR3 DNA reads TGTGCCAGCAGGCCGGGACAGGGAGACGAAAAACTGTTTTTT.

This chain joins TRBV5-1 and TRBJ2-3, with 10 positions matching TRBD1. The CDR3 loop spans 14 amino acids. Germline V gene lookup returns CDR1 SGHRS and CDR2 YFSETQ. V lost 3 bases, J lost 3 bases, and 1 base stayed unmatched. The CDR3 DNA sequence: TGCGCCAGCAGCTGGACAGGGGGAACAGATACGCAGTATTTT. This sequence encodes CASSWTGGTDTQYF.

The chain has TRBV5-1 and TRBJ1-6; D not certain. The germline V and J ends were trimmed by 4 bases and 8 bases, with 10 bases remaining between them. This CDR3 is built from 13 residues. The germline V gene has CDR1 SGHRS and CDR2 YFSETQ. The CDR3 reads CASSLKLDSPLHF. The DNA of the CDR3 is TGCGCCAGCAGCCTTAAACTGGATTCACCCCTCCACTTT.

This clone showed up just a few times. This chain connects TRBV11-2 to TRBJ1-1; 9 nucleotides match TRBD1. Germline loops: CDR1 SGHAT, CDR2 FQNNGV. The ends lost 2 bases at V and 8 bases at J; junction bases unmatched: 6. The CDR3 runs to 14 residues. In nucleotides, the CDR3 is TGTGCCAGCAGCTTACAACCCGGGACAGGGGAAGCTTTCTTT. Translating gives CASSLQPGTGEAFF.

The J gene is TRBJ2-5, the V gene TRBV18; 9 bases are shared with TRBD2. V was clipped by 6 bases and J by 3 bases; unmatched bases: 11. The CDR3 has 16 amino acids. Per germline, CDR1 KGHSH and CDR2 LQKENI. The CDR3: CASSRGTSLGEETQYF. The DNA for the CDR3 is TGTGCCAGCTCCCGCGGGACTAGCCTAGGGGAAGAGACCCAGTACTTC.

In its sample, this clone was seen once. CDR3 in amino acids: CASSSGTRASTDTQYF. CDR3 in DNA: TGTGCCAGTAGTAGTGGGACAAGGGCTAGCACAGATACGCAGTATTTT. The chain couples TRBV19 to TRBJ2-3; a weak D match, TRBD1 (6 bases). In germline, CDR1 is LNHDA, CDR2 SQIVND (reference sequence). The CDR3 consists of 16 residues. V dropped 4 bases and J dropped 0 bases, with 14 bases sitting between them.

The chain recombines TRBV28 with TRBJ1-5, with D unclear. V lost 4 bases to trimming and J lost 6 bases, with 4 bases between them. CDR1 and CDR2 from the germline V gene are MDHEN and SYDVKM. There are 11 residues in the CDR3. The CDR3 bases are TGTGCCAGCAGTTCCCTTCAGCCCCAGCATTTT. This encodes CASSSLQPQHF.

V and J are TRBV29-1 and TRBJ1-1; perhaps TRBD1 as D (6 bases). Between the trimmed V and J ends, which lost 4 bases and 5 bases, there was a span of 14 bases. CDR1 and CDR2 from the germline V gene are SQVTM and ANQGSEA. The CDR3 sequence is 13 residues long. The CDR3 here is CSVVGAGGTEAFF. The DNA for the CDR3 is TGCAGCGTTGTGGGGGCGGGAGGGACTGAAGCTTTCTTT.

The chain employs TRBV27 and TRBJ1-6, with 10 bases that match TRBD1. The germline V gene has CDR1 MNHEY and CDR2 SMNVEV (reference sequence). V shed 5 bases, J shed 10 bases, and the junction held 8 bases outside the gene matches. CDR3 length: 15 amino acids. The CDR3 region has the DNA TGTGCCAGCAGTGCGAGACAGGGGGCCGGGTCACCCCTCCACTTT. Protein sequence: CASSARQGAGSPLHF.

CDR3 DNA sequence: TGCGCCAGCAGCCAAGCTACTCCCTCCAATCAGCCCCAGCATTTT. Residues: CASSQATPSNQPQHF. The chain links TRBV4-1 to TRBJ1-5, with D uncertain. The CDR3 sequence is 15 residues long. V lost 1 base and J lost 3, with 10 bases in between. Germline CDR1 MGHRA, CDR2 YSYEKL.

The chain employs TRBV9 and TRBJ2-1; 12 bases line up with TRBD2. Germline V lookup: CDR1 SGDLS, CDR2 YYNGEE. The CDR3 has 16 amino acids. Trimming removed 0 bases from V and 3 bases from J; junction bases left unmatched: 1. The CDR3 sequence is CASSVGLAGVYNEQFF. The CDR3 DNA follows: TGTGCCAGCAGCGTAGGACTAGCGGGGGTCTACAATGAGCAGTTCTTC.

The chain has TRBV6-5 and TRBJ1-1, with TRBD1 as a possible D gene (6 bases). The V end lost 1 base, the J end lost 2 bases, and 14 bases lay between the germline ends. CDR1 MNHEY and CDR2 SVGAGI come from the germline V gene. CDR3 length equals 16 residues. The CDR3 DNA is TGTGCCAGCAGTTACTACGTTCGGACAGCAAACACTGAAGCTTTCTTT. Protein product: CASSYYVRTANTEAFF.

The CDR3 loop is CASRFGGTSYNEQFF. The CDR3 nucleotides are TGTGCCAGCAGATTCGGGGGGACCTCCTACAATGAGCAGTTCTTC. The chain has TRBV2 and TRBJ2-1; 7 bases map to TRBD2. The CDR3 length is 15 residues. Germline CDR1 and CDR2: SNHLY and FYNNEI. V shed 6 bases and J 0 bases; nucleotides not matched to a gene: 5.

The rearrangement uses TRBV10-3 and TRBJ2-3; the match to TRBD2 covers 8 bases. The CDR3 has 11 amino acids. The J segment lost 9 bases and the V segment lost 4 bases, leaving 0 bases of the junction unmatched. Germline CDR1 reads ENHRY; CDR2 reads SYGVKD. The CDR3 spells CAISGGGTQYF. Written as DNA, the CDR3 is TGTGCCATCAGTGGCGGGGGGACGCAGTATTTT.

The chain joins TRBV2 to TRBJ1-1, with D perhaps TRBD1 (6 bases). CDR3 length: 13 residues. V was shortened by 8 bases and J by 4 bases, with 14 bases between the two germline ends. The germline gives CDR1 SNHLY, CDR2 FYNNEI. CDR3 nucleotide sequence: TGTGCCAGCGGGAGACAGGCGGCCACTGAAGCTTTCTTT. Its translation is CASGRQAATEAFF.

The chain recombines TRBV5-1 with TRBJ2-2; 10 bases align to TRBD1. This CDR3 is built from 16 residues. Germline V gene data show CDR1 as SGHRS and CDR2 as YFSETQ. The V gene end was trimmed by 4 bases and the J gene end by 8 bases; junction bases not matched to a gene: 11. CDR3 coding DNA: TGCGCCAGCAGCCCGGGGACAGGGGTCCTAGTAGGGGAGCTGTTTTTT. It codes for CASSPGTGVLVGELFF.

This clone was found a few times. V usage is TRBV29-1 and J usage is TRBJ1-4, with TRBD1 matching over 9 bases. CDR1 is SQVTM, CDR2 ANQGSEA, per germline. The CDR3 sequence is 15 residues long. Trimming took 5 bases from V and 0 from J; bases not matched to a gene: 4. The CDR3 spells CSVNTGGSTNEKLFF. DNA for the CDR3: TGCAGCGTTAATACAGGGGGCTCAACTAATGAAAAACTGTTTTTT.

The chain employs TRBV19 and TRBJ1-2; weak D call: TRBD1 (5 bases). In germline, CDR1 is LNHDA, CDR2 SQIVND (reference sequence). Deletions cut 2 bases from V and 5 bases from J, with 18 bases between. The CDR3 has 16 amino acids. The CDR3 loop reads CASSIRGGDFWYGYTF. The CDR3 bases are TGTGCCAGTAGTATAAGGGGAGGAGACTTTTGGTATGGCTACACCTTC.

In nucleotides, the CDR3 is TGCGCCAGCAGCTCGGTAACGGGGGGTCTTAACACCGGGGAGCTGTTTTTT. It translates to CASSSVTGGLNTGELFF. The chain joins TRBV5-1 to TRBJ2-2, with TRBD2 matching over 7 bases. CDR1 SGHRS and CDR2 YFSETQ come from the germline V gene. CDR3 size: 17 residues. With 3 bases clipped from V and 2 bases from J, the junction kept 10 bases outside the gene matches. The variable domain in full, with the rest retrieved from reference TRBV5-1 and TRBJ2-2, is KAGVTQTPRYLIKTRGQQVTLSCSPISGHRSVSWYQQTPGQGLQFLFEYFSETQRNKGNFPGRFSGRQFSNSRSEMNVSTLELGDSALYLCASSSVTGGLNTGELFFGEGSRLTVL.

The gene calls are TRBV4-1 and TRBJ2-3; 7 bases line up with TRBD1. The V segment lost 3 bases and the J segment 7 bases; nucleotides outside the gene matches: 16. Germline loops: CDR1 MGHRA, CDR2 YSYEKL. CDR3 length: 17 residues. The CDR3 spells CASSQSRDSLGAYTQYF. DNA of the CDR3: TGCGCCAGCAGCCAGTCCCGGGACAGCTTGGGTGCATATACGCAGTATTTT.